This TCR beta chain came from a study of metastatic and nonmetastatic thyroid tumors. The table lists this clone with a few counts. V lost 2 bases, J lost 6 bases, and 20 bases lay in between. Per germline, CDR1 MNHNS and CDR2 SASEGT. The CDR3 has 16 amino acids. No treatment of any kind had been given to any patient before thyroid surgery. TCRdb re-called the PCR reads through MiXCR. Counted here are over 55,000 clones, 25% to 35% occurring once; the ten biggest clones make up around 15%. This sequence was found in a female donor with papillary thyroid cancer or a benign thyroid nodule (not recorded which). Some clones in this sample may be carry-over from other donors' samples. The sequenced material came from blood. The chain couples TRBV6-1 to TRBJ2-7; the D gene is possibly TRBD2 (6 bases). For the CDR3, the DNA is TGTGCCAGCAGTGAATATCGTAATAGCGGAGCCTCCGAGCAGTACTTC. Translating gives CASSEYRNSGASEQYF.